The 15 T cell receptor beta chains below were found in one sample sequenced in a study of control samples from healthy donors and cancer patients. Using immunoSEQ multiplex PCR, the repertoire was profiled, and TCRdb retains in-frame clones only, with some absent. The sample contains about 100,000 clones, 92% of which appear only once. Material: blood. These receptors were obtained from a woman aged 18-29 years in good health.

V and J are TRBV9 and TRBJ2-3; tentative D call: TRBD1 (5 bases). Germline V gene lookup returns CDR1 SGDLS and CDR2 YYNGEE. Trimming pared 4 bases from V and 3 bases from J, leaving 9 bases between. The CDR3 totals 13 residues. CDR3: CASSRRQTDTQYF. In nucleotides, the CDR3 is TGTGCCAGCAGCAGACGACAGACAGATACGCAGTATTTT.

The chain uses TRBV28 and TRBJ1-2; D not resolved. Germline V gene data show CDR1 as MDHEN and CDR2 as SYDVKM. The CDR3 sequence is 16 residues long. The CDR3 nucleotides are TGTGCGACCAAACCCTGGGGTACAAGGACTAACTATGGCTACACCTTC. It encodes CATKPWGTRTNYGYTF.

This clone occurred once. The CDR3 here is CASRSGGSYEQYF. In nucleotides, the CDR3 is TGTGCCAGCAGGTCCGGCGGCTCCTACGAGCAGTACTTC. This sequence joins TRBV28 and TRBJ2-7; D is unclear. The CDR3 covers 13 residues. V dropped 6 bases and J dropped 0 bases, with 9 bases sitting between them. Germline-derived CDR1 and CDR2 are MDHEN and SYDVKM.

The rearrangement joins TRBV5-6 to TRBJ2-7; 8 nucleotides match TRBD2. This CDR3 contains 16 residues. Germline V CDR1 and CDR2: SGHDT, YYEEEE. V lost 2 bases and J lost 3; bases outside the gene matches: 10. The CDR3 reads CASSLDREGRSYEQYF. In DNA form, the CDR3 reads TGTGCCAGCAGCTTAGACCGGGAGGGCCGAAGCTACGAGCAGTACTTC.

V gene TRBV4-1 combines with J gene TRBJ2-2; tentatively, D is TRBD1 (6 bases). CDR3 length: 13 amino acids. Trimming stripped 5 bases from V and 5 bases from J, with 9 bases between. From germline, CDR1 is MGHRA and CDR2 YSYEKL. The DNA for the CDR3 is TGCGCCAGCAGCAATACAGGGACCGGGGAGCTGTTTTTT. Translating gives CASSNTGTGELFF.

CDR3 DNA sequence: TGTGCCAGCAGCTTAGGTGGGGTTCTAGCAGAGACCCAGTACTTC. Amino acid sequence: CASSLGGVLAETQYF. The chain employs TRBV11-2 and TRBJ2-5; possibly TRBD2 for D (5 bases). V lost 1 base to trimming and J lost 4 bases, with 13 bases between them. The CDR3 spans 15 residues. Germline CDR1 and CDR2: SGHAT and FQNNGV.

The rearrangement links TRBV5-6 to TRBJ2-3; 8 bases align to TRBD2. Germline V gene lookup returns CDR1 SGHDT and CDR2 YYEEEE. The ends lost 4 bases at V and 4 bases at J; junction bases unmatched: 5. This CDR3 region has 14 residues. CDR3 amino acids: CASSLRGGPDTQYF. Written as DNA, the CDR3 is TGTGCCAGCAGCCTACGGGGGGGCCCAGATACGCAGTATTTT.

J is TRBJ1-2 and V is TRBV5-5; no clear D. The V end lost 1 base, the J end lost 4 bases, and 14 bases lay between the germline ends. The CDR3 sequence is 15 residues long. Germline CDR1 is SGHKS and CDR2 is YYEKEE (reference sequence). The CDR3 DNA is TGTGCCAGCAGCTTGTCCGCAGTCGAGATCTATGGCTACACCTTC. Translating gives CASSLSAVEIYGYTF.

The V gene is TRBV6-5, the J gene TRBJ1-1; D unclear. Germline CDR1 MNHEY, CDR2 SVGAGI. V dropped 5 bases and J dropped 1 base, with 14 bases sitting between them. The CDR3 covers 15 residues. CDR3 in DNA: TGTGCCAGCAGTACCACGGGAGGGAGGAACACTGAAGCTTTCTTT. It codes for CASSTTGGRNTEAFF.

The rearrangement links TRBV5-1 to TRBJ2-7; 8 bases are a match to TRBD1. The CDR3 spans 14 residues. Per germline, CDR1 SGHRS and CDR2 YFSETQ. V was clipped by 4 bases and J by 9 bases; unmatched bases: 12. The CDR3 sequence: CASSHGTGGDVQYF. The CDR3 region has the DNA TGCGCCAGCAGCCATGGGACAGGTGGGGACGTGCAGTACTTC.

V usage is TRBV12-3 or TRBV12-4 and J usage is TRBJ1-1; D uncertain. This CDR3 is 13 amino acids long. The V and J ends lost 3 bases and 0 bases respectively, with 5 bases between them. CDR3 amino acids: CASSFRLNTEAFF. As DNA, the CDR3 is TGTGCCAGCAGTTTCAGGTTGAACACTGAAGCTTTCTTT.

The gene calls are TRBV6-6 and TRBJ1-2, with D possibly being TRBD1 (6 bases). Trimming stripped 7 bases from V and 7 bases from J, with 19 bases between. Germline CDR1 is MNHNY and CDR2 is SVGAGI (reference sequence). CDR3 size: 14 residues. CDR3 residues: CASNPGGAMGGYTF. The CDR3, as DNA: TGTGCCAGCAACCCTGGGGGGGCAATGGGTGGCTACACCTTC.

J is TRBJ1-6 and V is TRBV13; 8 bases are shared with TRBD1. There are 15 residues in the CDR3. Germline V lookup: CDR1 PRHDT, CDR2 FYEKMQ (reference sequence). Trimming at V came to 3 bases and at J to 5 bases, leaving 3 bases not matched to a gene. DNA of the CDR3: TGTGCCAGCAGCTTCGCAGGGGGCCATAATTCACCCCTCCACTTT. Its protein is CASSFAGGHNSPLHF. The variable domain in full, with the rest retrieved from reference TRBV13 and TRBJ1-6, is AAGVIQSPRHLIKEKRETATLKCYPIPRHDTVYWYQQGPGQDPQFLISFYEKMQSDKGSIPDRFSAQQFSDYHSELNMSSLELGDSALYFCASSFAGGHNSPLHFGNGTRLTVT.

This clone showed up just once. The genes are TRBV29-1 and TRBJ1-1, with D unresolved. The CDR3 extends over 12 amino acids. The V end was cut by 5 bases, the J end by 1 base, with 8 bases between. CDR1 and CDR2 (germline): SQVTM, ANQGSEA. CDR3 in DNA: TGCAGCGTTAATGCGGGGAACACTGAAGCTTTCTTT. Its protein is CSVNAGNTEAFF.

This clone appeared a single time. The chain employs TRBV12-3 or TRBV12-4 and TRBJ1-1; no reliable D call. This CDR3 comprises 11 residues. Trimming removed 6 bases from V and 8 bases from J, with 10 bases in between. CDR3 region: CASRLGVEAFF. CDR3 nucleotides: TGTGCCAGCAGACTGGGCGTGGAAGCTTTCTTT.